This T cell receptor beta chain was found in a study of shared clonotypes between healthy human individuals. Study-wide context: Three plates each covered CD4 naive and memory; CD8 naive two, CD8 memory one.

The table came from immunoSEQ multiplex PCR; TCRdb's copy has only in-frame clones and leaves some out. This repertoire shows around 1 million clones, 76% found once; its top ten account for approximately 1.5%. CDR1 and CDR2 from the germline V gene are SGHTA and FQGNSA. V shed 1 base and J shed 9 bases, with 15 bases lying between them. This CDR3 region has 15 residues. Comment on this clone: Antigen: not known.

Study-wide results and caveats: Naive subsets generally exceeded memory subsets in estimated richness.

The sequenced sample consisted of memory CD4+ T cells sorted from blood. The subset: CD45RA-negative fraction. The chain couples TRBV7-2 to TRBJ2-2; D is unresolved. The clonotype was recovered from a man in his late teens or twenties in good health. CDR3 residues: CASSLGGSKRRELFF. The CDR3 DNA follows: TGTGCCAGCAGCTTAGGCGGCAGCAAAAGGAGGGAGCTGTTTTTT.